This T cell receptor (beta chain) was sequenced in a study of blood T cell repertoires in COVID-19. Study details: Sites across the United States, Italy and Spain contributed samples from acute and convalescent COVID-19. T cells, B-cell-depleted T cells, or PBMCs provided the cDNA or gDNA that served as material.

CDR3 length equals 15 residues. The V gene lost 0 bases and the J gene lost 1 base, with 7 bases spanning the gap. Per germline, CDR1 SGDLS and CDR2 YYNGEE. Source study methods: Quantification of nucleated cells was approximated via reference gene primer amplification. Repertoires were generated with immunoSEQ multiplex PCR, while TCRdb's copy carries only in-frame clones and drops some. D and trimming were read from the DNA, whereas the V and J calls and clone size are those reported in that table. The sample has about 44,000 clones, 88% seen once; the top ten hold 1% to 1.5%. This clonotype originated in a woman aged 40 to 50 with acute or convalescent COVID-19. The chain employs TRBV9 and TRBJ2-2; D call uncertain. The sequencing sample was made of peripheral blood. The CDR3 sequence: CASSVVGGNTGELFF. The CDR3 coding sequence is TGTGCCAGCAGCGTAGTAGGCGGGAACACCGGGGAGCTGTTTTTT.